Listed below are T cell receptor beta chains from one sample, sequenced in a study of blood T cell repertoires in COVID-19. Sequenced by immunoSEQ multiplex PCR; TCRdb stores in-frame clones only, minus some. Counted here are roughly 400,000 clones, around nine tenths occurring once; the ten biggest clones make up 1.2% to 1.5%. The sequencing input was PBMCs or T cells enriched from blood (not recorded which). The receptors come from a young woman who had been exposed to COVID-19. Each CDR3 is given with its conserved first and last residue. A D gene is named only where the DNA matches it firmly. Not every row has a clone size; where given, it reads once, few, many or a size class.

j_gene: TRBJ2-2
d_gene: -
v_gene: TRBV5-1
abundance: -
CDR3aa: CASSLARGPENTGELFF
CDR3nt: TGCGCCAGCAGCTTGGCCAGGGGACCCGAGAACACCGGGGAGCTGTTTTTT

j_gene: TRBJ2-7
d_gene: -
v_gene: TRBV5-1
abundance: -
CDR3aa: CASSPGPDRPYEQYF
CDR3nt: TGCGCCAGCAGCCCCGGGCCGGACAGACCCTACGAGCAGTACTTC

j_gene: TRBJ1-5
d_gene: -
v_gene: TRBV2
abundance: -
CDR3aa: CASSEEGTKNQPQHF
CDR3nt: TGTGCCAGCAGTGAGGAGGGGACTAAAAATCAGCCCCAGCATTTT

j_gene: TRBJ1-4
d_gene: -
v_gene: TRBV7-9
abundance: -
CDR3aa: CASSLKGGSNEKLFF
CDR3nt: TGTGCCAGCAGCCTCAAGGGGGGGTCTAATGAAAAACTGTTTTTT

j_gene: TRBJ1-6
d_gene: -
v_gene: TRBV19
abundance: -
CDR3aa: CASSIGTANSPLHF
CDR3nt: TGTGCCAGTAGTATAGGGACAGCTAATTCACCCCTCCACTTT

j_gene: TRBJ2-7
d_gene: TRBD2
v_gene: TRBV10-2
abundance: -
CDR3aa: CASSEWGGWASGRTYEQYF
CDR3nt: TGCGCCAGCAGTGAGTGGGGGGGTTGGGCTAGCGGGCGAACCTACGAGCAGTACTTC

j_gene: TRBJ2-7
d_gene: -
v_gene: TRBV7-3
abundance: -
CDR3aa: CASSTGHGGGYEQYF
CDR3nt: TGTGCCAGCAGCACCGGGCACGGGGGAGGCTACGAGCAGTACTTC

j_gene: TRBJ2-3
d_gene: TRBD2
v_gene: TRBV4-1
abundance: once
CDR3aa: CASSQGATGGGTDTQYF
CDR3nt: TGCGCCAGCAGCCAAGGGGCTACGGGGGGGGGCACAGATACGCAGTATTTT

j_gene: TRBJ1-5
d_gene: TRBD1
v_gene: TRBV6-1
abundance: once
CDR3aa: CASSEGQGFDQPQHF
CDR3nt: TGTGCCAGCAGTGAAGGACAGGGGTTTGACCAGCCCCAGCATTTT

j_gene: TRBJ1-4
d_gene: TRBD1
v_gene: TRBV7-9
abundance: -
CDR3aa: CASSQGRQGNEKLFF
CDR3nt: TGTGCCAGCAGCCAGGGTCGACAGGGGAATGAAAAACTGTTTTTT

j_gene: TRBJ1-5
d_gene: TRBD1
v_gene: TRBV28
abundance: -
CDR3aa: CASSGGQAVNQPQHF
CDR3nt: TGTGCCAGCAGTGGGGGACAGGCGGTTAATCAGCCCCAGCATTTT

j_gene: TRBJ2-1
d_gene: -
v_gene: TRBV4-2
abundance: -
CDR3aa: CASSQEGGGSYNEQFF
CDR3nt: TGTGCCAGCAGCCAAGAAGGTGGAGGGTCCTACAATGAGCAGTTCTTC

j_gene: TRBJ1-2
d_gene: -
v_gene: TRBV24-1
abundance: -
CDR3aa: CATSGPGAPKDGYTF
CDR3nt: TGTGCCACCAGTGGACCAGGGGCCCCAAAGGATGGCTACACCTTC

j_gene: TRBJ2-7
d_gene: -
v_gene: TRBV5-1
abundance: -
CDR3aa: CASSEQGTYEQYF
CDR3nt: TGCGCCAGCAGCGAACAGGGTACCTACGAGCAGTACTTC

j_gene: TRBJ2-1
d_gene: TRBD2
v_gene: TRBV6-5
abundance: -
CDR3aa: CASSRLAGESGEQFF
CDR3nt: TGTGCCAGCAGTAGACTAGCGGGAGAATCGGGTGAGCAGTTCTTC

j_gene: TRBJ2-1
d_gene: TRBD1
v_gene: TRBV10-3
abundance: -
CDR3aa: CAISSGQGLINEQFF
CDR3nt: TGTGCCATCAGCTCGGGACAGGGGTTAATCAATGAGCAGTTCTTC

j_gene: TRBJ2-7
d_gene: TRBD1
v_gene: TRBV5-1
abundance: -
CDR3aa: CASSGTGVVYEQYF
CDR3nt: TGCGCCAGCAGCGGGACAGGGGTGGTCTACGAGCAGTACTTC

j_gene: TRBJ2-5
d_gene: TRBD2
v_gene: TRBV5-4
abundance: -
CDR3aa: CASSLGLAGGETQYF
CDR3nt: TGTGCCAGCAGCTTAGGACTAGCGGGAGGAGAGACCCAGTACTTC

j_gene: TRBJ2-3
d_gene: TRBD1
v_gene: TRBV29-1
abundance: -
CDR3aa: CSVGTGVGDTQYF
CDR3nt: TGCAGCGTGGGGACAGGGGTTGGAGATACGCAGTATTTT

j_gene: TRBJ2-7
d_gene: TRBD2
v_gene: TRBV9
abundance: -
CDR3aa: CASSGTGTTPTYEQYF
CDR3nt: TGTGCCAGCAGCGGCACGGGGACTACTCCAACCTACGAGCAGTACTTC

j_gene: TRBJ1-5
d_gene: TRBD1
v_gene: TRBV7-6
abundance: -
CDR3aa: CATGQGIGQPQHF
CDR3nt: TGTGCCACCGGACAGGGAATCGGTCAGCCCCAGCATTTT

j_gene: TRBJ1-5
d_gene: TRBD1
v_gene: TRBV28
abundance: -
CDR3aa: CASSWDRGNQPQHF
CDR3nt: TGTGCCAGCAGCTGGGACAGGGGCAATCAGCCCCAGCATTTT

j_gene: TRBJ1-1
d_gene: TRBD1
v_gene: TRBV28
abundance: -
CDR3aa: CASSSLSGTALREAFF
CDR3nt: TGTGCCAGCAGTTCTCTTTCTGGGACAGCCCTCAGGGAAGCTTTCTTT

j_gene: TRBJ2-6
d_gene: -
v_gene: TRBV9
abundance: -
CDR3aa: CASSVVETETSGANVLTF
CDR3nt: TGTGCCAGCAGCGTAGTGGAGACAGAGACTTCTGGGGCCAACGTCCTGACTTTC

j_gene: TRBJ2-7
d_gene: TRBD2
v_gene: TRBV28
abundance: -
CDR3aa: CASSPGTSGGDYEQYF
CDR3nt: TGTGCCAGCAGCCCAGGGACTAGCGGGGGGGACTACGAGCAGTACTTC

j_gene: TRBJ1-6
d_gene: -
v_gene: TRBV30
abundance: -
CDR3aa: CAWSVLSDNSPLHF
CDR3nt: TGTGCCTGGAGTGTACTATCAGATAATTCACCCCTCCACTTT

j_gene: TRBJ2-7
d_gene: -
v_gene: TRBV30
abundance: few
CDR3aa: CAVEAVSYEQYF
CDR3nt: TGTGCCGTCGAGGCGGTCTCCTACGAGCAGTACTTC

j_gene: TRBJ1-4
d_gene: TRBD1
v_gene: TRBV7-2
abundance: -
CDR3aa: CASRQGAGEKLFF
CDR3nt: TGTGCCAGCAGGCAGGGGGCTGGTGAAAAACTGTTTTTT

j_gene: TRBJ2-1
d_gene: -
v_gene: TRBV14
abundance: -
CDR3aa: CASSPLPNTSSYNEQFF
CDR3nt: TGTGCCAGCAGCCCATTACCAAACACCAGCTCCTACAATGAGCAGTTCTTC

j_gene: TRBJ2-2
d_gene: -
v_gene: TRBV9
abundance: -
CDR3aa: CASSVGGDPGELFF
CDR3nt: TGTGCCAGCAGCGTAGGAGGAGATCCCGGGGAGCTGTTTTTT

j_gene: TRBJ1-1
d_gene: TRBD1
v_gene: TRBV7-9
abundance: once
CDR3aa: CASSGRDRGATEAFF
CDR3nt: TGTGCCAGCAGCGGCCGGGACAGGGGGGCCACTGAAGCTTTCTTT

j_gene: TRBJ2-1
d_gene: TRBD1
v_gene: TRBV5-1
abundance: few
CDR3aa: CASSLVRVTGAFGNNEQFF
CDR3nt: TGCGCCAGCAGCTTGGTCAGGGTTACAGGGGCGTTTGGGAACAATGAGCAGTTCTTC

j_gene: TRBJ1-2
d_gene: TRBD1
v_gene: TRBV28
abundance: -
CDR3aa: CASSFDRGLGSYGYTF
CDR3nt: TGTGCCAGCAGTTTTGACAGGGGTTTAGGTAGCTATGGCTACACCTTC

j_gene: TRBJ2-7
d_gene: TRBD2
v_gene: TRBV5-1
abundance: -
CDR3aa: CASSLEGSGRREQYF
CDR3nt: TGCGCCAGCAGCTTGGAGGGTAGCGGGAGACGGGAGCAGTACTTC

j_gene: TRBJ1-3
d_gene: -
v_gene: TRBV19
abundance: -
CDR3aa: CASKTTVNSGNTIYF
CDR3nt: TGTGCCAGTAAAACGACAGTCAACTCTGGAAACACCATATATTTT

j_gene: TRBJ2-3
d_gene: TRBD1
v_gene: TRBV10-3
abundance: -
CDR3aa: CASRDRLTDTQYF
CDR3nt: TGTGCCAGCCGGGACAGGCTCACAGATACGCAGTATTTT

j_gene: TRBJ2-7
d_gene: TRBD1
v_gene: TRBV11-2
abundance: -
CDR3aa: CASSPGQGFNEQYF
CDR3nt: TGTGCCAGCAGCCCGGGACAGGGGTTCAACGAGCAGTACTTC

j_gene: TRBJ1-2
d_gene: TRBD1
v_gene: TRBV28
abundance: -
CDR3aa: CASSLLTGTGPGYTF
CDR3nt: TGTGCCAGCAGTTTGTTAACCGGGACAGGGCCCGGCTACACCTTC

j_gene: TRBJ1-6
d_gene: -
v_gene: TRBV6-5
abundance: once
CDR3aa: CASSYSRLRVGSPLHF
CDR3nt: TGTGCCAGCAGTTACTCGAGGCTCAGGGTTGGATCACCCCTCCACTTT

j_gene: TRBJ2-1
d_gene: TRBD2
v_gene: TRBV19
abundance: -
CDR3aa: CASSRASGGSYNEQFF
CDR3nt: TGTGCCAGTAGTCGGGCTAGCGGGGGCTCCTACAATGAGCAGTTCTTC

j_gene: TRBJ2-7
d_gene: TRBD2
v_gene: TRBV2
abundance: -
CDR3aa: CASSELISGSNDEQYF
CDR3nt: TGTGCCAGCAGTGAACTCATAAGCGGGAGCAACGACGAGCAGTACTTC

j_gene: TRBJ1-2
d_gene: -
v_gene: TRBV7-2
abundance: -
CDR3aa: CASSLQGLYGYTF
CDR3nt: TGTGCCAGCAGCTTACAGGGACTTTATGGCTACACCTTC

j_gene: TRBJ2-7
d_gene: TRBD1
v_gene: TRBV3-1/TRBV3-2
abundance: -
CDR3aa: CASSPNLGQGREQYF
CDR3nt: TGTGCCAGCAGCCCCAATTTGGGACAGGGTCGCGAGCAGTACTTC

j_gene: TRBJ2-3
d_gene: -
v_gene: TRBV6-5
abundance: once
CDR3aa: CASSYGQGTDTQYF
CDR3nt: TGTGCCAGCAGTTACGGTCAGGGCACAGATACGCAGTATTTT

j_gene: TRBJ1-2
d_gene: -
v_gene: TRBV6-1
abundance: -
CDR3aa: CASSEYQGFNGYTF
CDR3nt: TGTGCCAGCAGTGAATATCAGGGGTTTAATGGCTACACCTTC

j_gene: TRBJ1-4
d_gene: TRBD1
v_gene: TRBV6-5
abundance: -
CDR3aa: CASSYSTGTGEKLFF
CDR3nt: TGTGCCAGCAGTTACTCGACAGGGACCGGTGAAAAACTGTTTTTT

j_gene: TRBJ2-7
d_gene: -
v_gene: TRBV7-9
abundance: -
CDR3aa: CASSPRTQYEQYF
CDR3nt: TGTGCCAGCAGCCCGAGGACACAATACGAGCAGTACTTC

j_gene: TRBJ1-2
d_gene: -
v_gene: TRBV3-1/TRBV3-2
abundance: -
CDR3aa: CASSQVNSYYGYTF
CDR3nt: TGTGCCAGCAGCCAAGTAAACAGCTATTATGGCTACACCTTC

j_gene: TRBJ1-5
d_gene: -
v_gene: TRBV5-1
abundance: -
CDR3aa: CASSSTGLNQPQHF
CDR3nt: TGCGCCAGCAGCTCAACAGGGTTGAATCAGCCCCAGCATTTT

j_gene: TRBJ1-1
d_gene: -
v_gene: TRBV30
abundance: -
CDR3aa: CAWSVQGQGTEAFF
CDR3nt: TGTGCCTGGAGTGTACAAGGGCAGGGCACCGAAGCTTTCTTT